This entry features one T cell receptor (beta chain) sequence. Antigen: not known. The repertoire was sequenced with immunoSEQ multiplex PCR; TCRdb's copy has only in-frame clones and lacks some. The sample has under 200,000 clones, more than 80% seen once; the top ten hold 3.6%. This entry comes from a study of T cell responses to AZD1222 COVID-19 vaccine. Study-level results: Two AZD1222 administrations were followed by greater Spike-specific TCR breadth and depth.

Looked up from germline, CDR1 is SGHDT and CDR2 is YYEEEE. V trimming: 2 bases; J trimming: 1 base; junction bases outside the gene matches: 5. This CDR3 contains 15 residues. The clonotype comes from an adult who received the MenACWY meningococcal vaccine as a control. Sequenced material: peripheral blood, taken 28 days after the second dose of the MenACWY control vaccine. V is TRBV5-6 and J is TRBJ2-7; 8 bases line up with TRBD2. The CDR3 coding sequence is TGTGCCAGCAGCTTAGTTGGACTAGCTTCCTACGAGCAGTACTTC. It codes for CASSLVGLASYEQYF.